This T cell receptor beta chain was found in a study of blood T cell repertoires in COVID-19. The CDR3 length is 19 residues. Trimming removed 0 bases from V and 4 bases from J, with 27 bases in between. Germline V gene data show CDR1 as GTSNPN and CDR2 as SVGIG (reference sequence). Repertoires were generated with immunoSEQ multiplex PCR, while TCRdb's copy carries only in-frame clones and drops some. The sample contains more than 200,000 clones, approximately 86% of which appear only once. The V gene is TRBV30, the J gene TRBJ1-1, with D perhaps TRBD1 (6 bases). The source material was peripheral blood. This clonotype was sampled from a woman aged 60-75 years with COVID-19, enrolled during active disease. The CDR3 sequence is CAWSVNRVLGARGGTEAFF. CDR3 bases: TGTGCCTGGAGTGTAAATAGGGTATTAGGGGCCAGGGGTGGCACTGAAGCTTTCTTT.